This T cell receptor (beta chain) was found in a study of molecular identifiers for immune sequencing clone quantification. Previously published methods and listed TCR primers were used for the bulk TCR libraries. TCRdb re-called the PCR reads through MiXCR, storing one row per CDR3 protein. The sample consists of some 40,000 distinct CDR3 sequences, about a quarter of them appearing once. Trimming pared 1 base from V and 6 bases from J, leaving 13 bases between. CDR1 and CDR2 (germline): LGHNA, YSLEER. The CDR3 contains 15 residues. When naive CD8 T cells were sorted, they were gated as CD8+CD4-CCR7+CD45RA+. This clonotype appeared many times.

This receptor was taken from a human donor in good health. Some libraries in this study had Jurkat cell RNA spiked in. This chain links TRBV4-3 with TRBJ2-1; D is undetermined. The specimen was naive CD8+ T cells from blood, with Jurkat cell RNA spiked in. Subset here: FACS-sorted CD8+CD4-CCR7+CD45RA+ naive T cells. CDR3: CASSQGSSSRNEQFF. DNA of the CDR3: TGCGCCAGCAGCCAAGGATCTTCGAGCCGCAATGAGCAGTTCTTC.